One sample yielded the 4 T cell receptor beta chains listed below, sequenced in a study of human T cells and chemical hapten exposure. Using its own MiXCR run on the RACE reads, TCRdb lists one record per CDR3 protein. The repertoire holds over 65,000 distinct CDR3 sequences, over 8.5% seen once, with 1.4% in the top ten. Stated time point: patch test 3, about 24 weeks after DPC sensitization. As for treatment: therapeutic diphenylcyclopropenone sensitization with weekly scalp DPC. The sample in question was whole blood, obtained in connection with sensitization to the hapten diphenylcyclopropenone (DPC). These receptors all come from a woman aged 45-59 years with alopecia areata. Some clones in this sample may be carry-over from other donors' samples.

Points on this clonotype: A much larger clone sits a single nucleotide away, making a read error possible. The chain combines TRBV28 with TRBJ1-5; possibly TRBD1 for D (6 bases). Trimming removed 9 bases from V and 4 bases from J, with 22 bases in between. The CDR3 sequence is 16 residues long. CDR1 and CDR2 (germline): MDHEN, SYDVKM. CDR3: CASKARGDVRNQPQHF. The CDR3 DNA reads TGTGCCAGTAAAGCAAGGGGGGACGTCCGAAATCAGCCCCAGCATTTT.

V and J are TRBV7-9 and TRBJ1-1; D not certain. Germline lookup yields CDR1 SEHNR and CDR2 FQNEAQ (reference sequence). The length of the CDR3 is 15 residues. Trimming removed 4 bases from V and 4 bases from J, with 16 bases in between. The CDR3 protein is CASSSRPGRGTEAFF. The CDR3 DNA is TGTGCCAGCAGCTCCCGACCGGGCCGGGGCACTGAAGCTTTCTTT.

V and J are TRBV7-9 and TRBJ1-3, with D possibly being TRBD1 (5 bases). V was pared by 6 bases and J by 2 bases, with 11 bases between. The CDR3 runs to 14 residues. CDR1 and CDR2 (germline): SEHNR, FQNEAQ (reference sequence). The CDR3 nucleotides are TGTGCCAGCAGGCCCCAGGGTCCTGGAAACACCATATATTTT. This translates into CASRPQGPGNTIYF.

Remarks on this clonotype: This is likely a read error, given that the CDR3 carries no conserved phenylalanine or tryptophan at its end. V usage is TRBV18 and J usage is TRBJ2-7; D remains ambiguous. The CDR3 length is 14 residues. Trimming cost V 3 bases and J 2 bases, with 11 bases left between them. Germline V lookup: CDR1 KGHSH, CDR2 LQKENI. The CDR3 bases are TGTGCCAGCTCACCCTTGGACGGTCCCTACGAGCAGTACCTC. Translation: CASSPLDGPYEQYL.